This entry features one TCR beta chain sequence. What it binds is unknown. This sample was taken from a study of cytomegalovirus exposure and HLA in healthy donors. Trimming took off 2 bases at V and 1 base at J, with 11 bases between the two ends. Germline values: CDR1 SNHLY, CDR2 FYNNEI. The CDR3 loop spans 15 amino acids. Study observations and caveats: There were some public TCRs occurring in many donors, but most TCR sequences were rare. CMV serostatus was the only recorded immune exposure for donors. Sequencing depth across donors, presence/absence analyses assumed, was roughly uniform.

PCR was performed using 60 Vbeta and 13 Jbeta primers. TCRdb keeps only in-frame clones here, not all; method: immunoSEQ multiplex PCR. This table has nearly 200,000 clones, roughly 77% appearing once. The TCR originated in a male donor in good health and CMV-seropositive. The chain has TRBV2 and TRBJ1-2; weak D call: TRBD1 (6 bases). The sequenced sample consisted of PBMCs. The CDR3 region is CASSERGARNYGYTF. CDR3 bases: TGTGCCAGCAGTGAACGGGGGGCGCGTAACTATGGCTACACCTTC.